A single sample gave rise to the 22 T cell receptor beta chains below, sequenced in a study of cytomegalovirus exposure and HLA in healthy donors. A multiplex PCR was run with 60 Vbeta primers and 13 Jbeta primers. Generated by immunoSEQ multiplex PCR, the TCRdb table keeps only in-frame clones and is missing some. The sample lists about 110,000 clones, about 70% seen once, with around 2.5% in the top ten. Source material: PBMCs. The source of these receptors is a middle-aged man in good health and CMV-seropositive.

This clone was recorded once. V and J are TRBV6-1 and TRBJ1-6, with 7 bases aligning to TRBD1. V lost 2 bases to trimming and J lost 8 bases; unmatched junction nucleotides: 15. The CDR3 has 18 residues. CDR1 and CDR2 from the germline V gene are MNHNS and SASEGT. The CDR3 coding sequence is TGTGCCAGCAGTGAATCCAGCGTCAGGGGGTCCTGGGATTCACCCCTCCACTTT. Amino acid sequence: CASSESSVRGSWDSPLHF.

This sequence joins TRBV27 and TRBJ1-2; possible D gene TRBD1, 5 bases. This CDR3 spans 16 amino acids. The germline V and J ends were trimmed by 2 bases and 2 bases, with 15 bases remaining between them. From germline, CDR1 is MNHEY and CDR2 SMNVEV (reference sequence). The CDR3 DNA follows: TGTGCCAGCAGTTTAGTGGTGGGGGGTCCCAACTATGGCTACACCTTC. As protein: CASSLVVGGPNYGYTF.

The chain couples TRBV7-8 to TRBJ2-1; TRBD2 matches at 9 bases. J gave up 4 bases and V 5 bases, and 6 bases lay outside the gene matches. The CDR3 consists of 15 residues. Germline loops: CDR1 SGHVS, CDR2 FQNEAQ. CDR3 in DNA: TGTGCCAGCAGCGAACGACTAGCGGCGTACAATGAGCAGTTCTTC. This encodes CASSERLAAYNEQFF. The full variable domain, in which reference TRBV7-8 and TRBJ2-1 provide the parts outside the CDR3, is GAGVSQSPRYKVAKRGQDVALRCDPISGHVSLFWYQQALGQGPEFLTYFQNEAQLDKSGLPSDRFFAERPEGSVSTLKIQRTQQEDSAVYLCASSERLAAYNEQFFGPGTRLTVL.

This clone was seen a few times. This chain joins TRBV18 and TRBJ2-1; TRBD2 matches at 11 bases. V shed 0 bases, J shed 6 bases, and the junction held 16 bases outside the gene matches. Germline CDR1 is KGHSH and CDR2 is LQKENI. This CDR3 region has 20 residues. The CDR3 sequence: CASSPPLVAGGPIPGNEQFF. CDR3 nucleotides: TGTGCCAGCTCACCACCGCTGGTAGCGGGGGGGCCCATACCGGGCAATGAGCAGTTCTTC.

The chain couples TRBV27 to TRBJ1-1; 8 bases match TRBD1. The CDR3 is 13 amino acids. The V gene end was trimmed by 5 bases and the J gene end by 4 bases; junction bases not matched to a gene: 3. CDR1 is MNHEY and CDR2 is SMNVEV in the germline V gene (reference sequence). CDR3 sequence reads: CASSTGGGTEAFF. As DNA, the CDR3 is TGTGCCAGCAGTACAGGGGGTGGCACTGAAGCTTTCTTT.

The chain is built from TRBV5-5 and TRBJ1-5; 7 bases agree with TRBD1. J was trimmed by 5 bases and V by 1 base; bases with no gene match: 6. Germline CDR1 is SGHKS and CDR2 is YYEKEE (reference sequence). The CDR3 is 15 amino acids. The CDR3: CASSLTGASDQPQHF. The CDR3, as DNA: TGTGCCAGCAGCTTGACAGGGGCGAGCGATCAGCCCCAGCATTTT.

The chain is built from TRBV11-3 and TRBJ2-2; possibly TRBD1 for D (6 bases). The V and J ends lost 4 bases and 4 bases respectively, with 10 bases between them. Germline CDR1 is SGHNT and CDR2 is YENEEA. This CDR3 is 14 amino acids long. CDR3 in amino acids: CASSSRQATGELFF. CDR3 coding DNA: TGTGCCAGCAGCTCCCGACAGGCCACCGGGGAGCTGTTTTTT.

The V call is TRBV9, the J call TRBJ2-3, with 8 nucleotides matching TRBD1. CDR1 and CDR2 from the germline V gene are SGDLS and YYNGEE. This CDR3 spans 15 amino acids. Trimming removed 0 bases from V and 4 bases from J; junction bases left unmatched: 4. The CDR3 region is CASSVVAGGADTQYF. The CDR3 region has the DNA TGTGCCAGCAGCGTAGTGGCAGGGGGCGCAGATACGCAGTATTTT.

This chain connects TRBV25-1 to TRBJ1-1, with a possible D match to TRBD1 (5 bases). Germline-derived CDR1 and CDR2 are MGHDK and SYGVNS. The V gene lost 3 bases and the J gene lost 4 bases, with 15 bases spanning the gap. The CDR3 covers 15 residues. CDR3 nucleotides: TGTGCCAGCAGTGAGTTAGGGGCCTCGGGCACTGAAGCTTTCTTT. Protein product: CASSELGASGTEAFF.

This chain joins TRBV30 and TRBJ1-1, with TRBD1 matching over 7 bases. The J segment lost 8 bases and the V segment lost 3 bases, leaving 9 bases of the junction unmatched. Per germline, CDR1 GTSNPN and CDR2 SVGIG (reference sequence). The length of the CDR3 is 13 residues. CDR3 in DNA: TGTGCCTGGAGCGCTACAGGGGAAGGCGAAGCTTTCTTT. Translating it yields CAWSATGEGEAFF.

This CDR3 reads CASSYSGVTLNTEAFF. For the CDR3, the DNA is TGTGCCAGCAGTTATAGCGGGGTTACCTTGAACACTGAAGCTTTCTTT. The chain has TRBV6-5 and TRBJ1-1; D not certain. Germline lookup yields CDR1 MNHEY and CDR2 SVGAGI. CDR3 length equals 16 residues. Trimming pared 3 bases from V and 0 bases from J, leaving 14 bases between.

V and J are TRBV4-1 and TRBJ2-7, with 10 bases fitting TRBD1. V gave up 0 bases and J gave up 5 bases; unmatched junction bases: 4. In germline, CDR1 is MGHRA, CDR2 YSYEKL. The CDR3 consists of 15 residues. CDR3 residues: CASSQEGQGSDEQYF. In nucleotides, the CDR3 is TGCGCCAGCAGCCAAGAGGGACAGGGGAGTGACGAGCAGTACTTC.

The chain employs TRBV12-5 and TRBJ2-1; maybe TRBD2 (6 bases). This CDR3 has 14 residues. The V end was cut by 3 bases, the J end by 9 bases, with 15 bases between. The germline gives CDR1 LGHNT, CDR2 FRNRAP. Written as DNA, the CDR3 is TGTGCTAGTGGTTTCTTTAGGAGGGCGGGTGAGCAGTTCTTC. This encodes CASGFFRRAGEQFF.

The CDR3 sequence is CASSPPGTNVLTF. The DNA of the CDR3 is TGTGCCAGCAGCCCCCCCGGGACCAACGTCCTGACTTTC. This chain joins TRBV7-9 and TRBJ2-6; perhaps TRBD2 as D (5 bases). In germline, CDR1 is SEHNR, CDR2 FQNEAQ (reference sequence). The CDR3 consists of 13 residues. V was pared by 5 bases and J by 8 bases, with 10 bases between. Supplemented by reference TRBV7-9 and TRBJ2-6, the full variable domain reads DTGVSQNPRHKITKRGQNVTFRCDPISEHNRLYWYRQTLGQGPEFLTYFQNEAQLEKSRLLSDRFSAERPKGSFSTLEIQRTEQGDSAMYLCASSPPGTNVLTFGAGSRLTVL.

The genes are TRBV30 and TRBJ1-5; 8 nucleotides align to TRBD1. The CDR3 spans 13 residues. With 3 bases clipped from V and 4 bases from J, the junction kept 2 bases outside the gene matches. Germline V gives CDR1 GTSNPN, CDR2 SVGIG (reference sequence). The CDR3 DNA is TGTGCCTGGAGCCGGGACAGGAATCAGCCCCAGCATTTT. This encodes CAWSRDRNQPQHF.

The CDR3 reads CASSRTLYEQYF. The CDR3, as DNA: TGTGCCAGCAGTAGGACTCTTTACGAGCAGTACTTC. The chain joins TRBV2 to TRBJ2-7; possible D gene TRBD2, 5 bases. The CDR3 is 12 residues long. The V and J ends lost 5 bases and 4 bases respectively, with 9 bases between them. Germline V lookup: CDR1 SNHLY, CDR2 FYNNEI.

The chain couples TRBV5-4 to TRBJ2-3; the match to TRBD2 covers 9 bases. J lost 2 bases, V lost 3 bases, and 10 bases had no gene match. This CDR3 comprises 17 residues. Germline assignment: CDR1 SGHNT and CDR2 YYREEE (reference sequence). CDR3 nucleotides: TGTGCCAGCAGCTCCGATGAAGCGGGGGGCTTCACAGATACGCAGTATTTT. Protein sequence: CASSSDEAGGFTDTQYF. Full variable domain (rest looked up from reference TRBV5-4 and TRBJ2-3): ETGVTQSPTHLIKTRGQQVTLRCSSQSGHNTVSWYQQALGQGPQFIFQYYREEENGRGNFPPRFSGLQFPNYSSELNVNALELDDSALYLCASSSDEAGGFTDTQYFGPGTRLTVL.

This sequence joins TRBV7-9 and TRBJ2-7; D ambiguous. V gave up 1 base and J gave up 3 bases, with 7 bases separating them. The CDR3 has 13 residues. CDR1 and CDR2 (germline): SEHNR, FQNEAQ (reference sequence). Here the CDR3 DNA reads TGTGCCAGCAGCTTAGGGCAGAACTACGAGCAGTACTTC. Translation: CASSLGQNYEQYF.

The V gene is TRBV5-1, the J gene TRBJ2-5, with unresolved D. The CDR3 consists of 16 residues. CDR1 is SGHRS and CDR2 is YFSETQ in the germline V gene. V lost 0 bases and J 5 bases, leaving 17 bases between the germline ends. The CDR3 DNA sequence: TGCGCCAGCAGCTTGGAACTGACACAGAGTCCCGAGACCCAGTACTTC. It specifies CASSLELTQSPETQYF.

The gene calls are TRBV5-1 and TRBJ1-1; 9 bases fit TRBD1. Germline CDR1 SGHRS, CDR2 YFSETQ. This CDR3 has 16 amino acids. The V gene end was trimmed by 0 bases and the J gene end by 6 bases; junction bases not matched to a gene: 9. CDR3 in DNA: TGCGCCAGCAGCTTGGGTGGGACAGGGTATAATCCTGAAGCTTTCTTT. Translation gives CASSLGGTGYNPEAFF.

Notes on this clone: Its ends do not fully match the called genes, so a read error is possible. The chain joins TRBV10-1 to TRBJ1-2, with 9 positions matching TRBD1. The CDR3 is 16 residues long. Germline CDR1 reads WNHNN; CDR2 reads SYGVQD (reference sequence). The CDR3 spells CASTPGTGLGNYGHTF. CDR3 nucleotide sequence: TGCGCCAGCACCCCCGGGACAGGGCTGGGTAACTATGGCCACACCTTC.

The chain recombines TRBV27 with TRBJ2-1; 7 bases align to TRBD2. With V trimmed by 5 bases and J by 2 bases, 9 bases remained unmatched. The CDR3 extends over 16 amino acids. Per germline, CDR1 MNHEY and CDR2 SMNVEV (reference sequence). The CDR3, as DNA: TGTGCCAGCAGTGGCTCGTGGGCGGGGGCCTACAATGAGCAGTTCTTC. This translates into CASSGSWAGAYNEQFF.